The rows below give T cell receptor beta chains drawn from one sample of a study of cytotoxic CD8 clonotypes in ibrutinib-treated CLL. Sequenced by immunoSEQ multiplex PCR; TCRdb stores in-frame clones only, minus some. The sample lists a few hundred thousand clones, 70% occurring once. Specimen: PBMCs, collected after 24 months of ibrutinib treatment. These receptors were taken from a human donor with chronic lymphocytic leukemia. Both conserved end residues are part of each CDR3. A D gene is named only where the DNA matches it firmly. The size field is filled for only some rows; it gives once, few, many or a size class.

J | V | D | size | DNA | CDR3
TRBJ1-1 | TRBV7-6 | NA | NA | TGTGCCAGCAGCATAACAGAGAACACTGAAGCTTTCTTT | CASSITENTEAFF
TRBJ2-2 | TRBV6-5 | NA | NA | TGTGCCAGCAGGATCTCTGAGGGGTGGGGGGAGCTGTTTTTT | CASRISEGWGELFF
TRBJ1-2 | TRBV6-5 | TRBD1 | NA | TGTGCCAGCTCAAGACAGGGGGCTCTTAACTATGGCTACACCTTC | CASSRQGALNYGYTF
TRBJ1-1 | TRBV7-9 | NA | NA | TGTGCCAGCAGCTCGGACAGTTGGGGAACTGAAGCTTTCTTT | CASSSDSWGTEAFF
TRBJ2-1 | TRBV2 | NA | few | TGTGCCAGACGGAACCCGTTGGAAGAGCAGTTCTTC | CARRNPLEEQFF
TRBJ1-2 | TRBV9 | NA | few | TGTGCCAGCAGCGCAGACGGGACCGACTACCAAGGAGGTGGCTACACCTTC | CASSADGTDYQGGGYTF
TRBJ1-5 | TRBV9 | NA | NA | TGTGCCAGCAGCGTGGGGGGCGGAAACAATCAGCCCCAGCATTTT | CASSVGGGNNQPQHF
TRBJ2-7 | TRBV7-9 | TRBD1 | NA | TGTGCCAGCAGCTCTTGGGACAGTGCTTCCTACGAGCAGTACTTC | CASSSWDSASYEQYF
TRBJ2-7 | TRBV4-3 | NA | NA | TGCGCCAGCAGCCAAGTCTTGGCCGGAGCCTACGAGCAGTACTTC | CASSQVLAGAYEQYF
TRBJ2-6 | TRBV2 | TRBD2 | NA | TGTGCCAGCATTCTTGCTAGCGGGAGTGGCGGTGGGGCCAACGTCCTGACTTTC | CASILASGSGGGANVLTF
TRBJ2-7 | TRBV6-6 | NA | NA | TGTGCCAGCAGTTACACGGACGGCTACGAGCAGTACTTC | CASSYTDGYEQYF
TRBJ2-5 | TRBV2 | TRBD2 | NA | TGTGCCAGCAGGGCGGGACTAGCGGGAGATTCAGAGACCCAGTACTTC | CASRAGLAGDSETQYF
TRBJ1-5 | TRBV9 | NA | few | TGTGCCAGCAGCGTAGCTGGGGGCAATCAGCCCCAGCATTTT | CASSVAGGNQPQHF
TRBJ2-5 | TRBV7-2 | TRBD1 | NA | TGTGCCAGCAGCCAGGGGGAGGAGACCCAGTACTTC | CASSQGEETQYF
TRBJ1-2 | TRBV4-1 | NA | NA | TGCGCCAGCAGCCAAGATACCCAAGGGAACTATGGCTACACCTTC | CASSQDTQGNYGYTF
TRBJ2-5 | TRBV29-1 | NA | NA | TGCAGCGTTGATATCGTAGGGCGAGAGACCCAGTACTTC | CSVDIVGRETQYF
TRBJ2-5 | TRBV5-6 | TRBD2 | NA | TGTGCCAGCAGCTTGGGACTAGCTCCTTACCAAGAGACCCAGTACTTC | CASSLGLAPYQETQYF
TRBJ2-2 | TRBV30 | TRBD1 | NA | TGTGCCTGTCAACAGGGGGGACCCGGGGAGCTGTTTTTT | CACQQGGPGELFF
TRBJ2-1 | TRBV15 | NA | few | TGTGCCACCAGCAGAGGGGACCCAAATGAGCAGTTCTTC | CATSRGDPNEQFF
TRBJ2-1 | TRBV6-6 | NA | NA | TGTGCCAGCGGTAAGGGTGGTATCAATGAGCAGTTCTTC | CASGKGGINEQFF
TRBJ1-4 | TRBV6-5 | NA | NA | TGTGCCAGCAGTTACGCAGGGGAAAAACTGTTTTTT | CASSYAGEKLFF
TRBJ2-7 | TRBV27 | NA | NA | TGTGCCAGCAGTTTATCGATAAGGTCCGAGCAGTACTTC | CASSLSIRSEQYF
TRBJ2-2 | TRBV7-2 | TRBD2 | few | TGTGCCAGCAGCTTACAACACGGACTAGCGGATCCCGGGGAGCTGTTTTTT | CASSLQHGLADPGELFF
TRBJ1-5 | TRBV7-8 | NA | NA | TGTGCCAGCAGCTCCGCCCCCAATCAGCCCCAGCATTTT | CASSSAPNQPQHF
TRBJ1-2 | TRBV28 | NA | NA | TGTGCCAGCACCACTTGGGGCGGCTATGGCTACACCTTC | CASTTWGGYGYTF
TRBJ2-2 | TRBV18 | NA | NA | TGTGCCAGCTCGCGATTTGCGGGCGGGGAGCTGTTTTTT | CASSRFAGGELFF
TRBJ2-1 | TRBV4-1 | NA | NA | TGCGCCAGCAGCCAGCCGGGACTCACTAATGAGCAGTTCTTC | CASSQPGLTNEQFF
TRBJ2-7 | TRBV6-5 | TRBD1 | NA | TGTGCCAGCAGTTACTCAGACAGGGGGCCCTACGAGCAGTACTTC | CASSYSDRGPYEQYF
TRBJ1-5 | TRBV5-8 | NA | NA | TGTGCCAGCAGTTTAAGGGGGTTTCAGCCCCAGCATTTT | CASSLRGFQPQHF
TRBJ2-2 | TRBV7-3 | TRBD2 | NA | TGTGCCAGCAGCTTAGTAGCGGGGGCGAACACCGGGGAGCTGTTTTTT | CASSLVAGANTGELFF
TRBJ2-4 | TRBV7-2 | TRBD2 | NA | TGTGCCAGCAGTCTAGTCGTCGGCGGGAGCGGCGGCAAAAACATTCAGTACTTC | CASSLVVGGSGGKNIQYF
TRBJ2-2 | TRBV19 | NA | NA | TGTGCCAGTAGTATTCAGGGTTCCGGGGAGCTGTTTTTT | CASSIQGSGELFF
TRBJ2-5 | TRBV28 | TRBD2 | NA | TGTGCCAGCAGTTTATTGGGACTAGCGGGAAGAGGAGGAGAGACCCAGTACTTC | CASSLLGLAGRGGETQYF
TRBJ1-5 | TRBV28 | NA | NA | TGTGCCAGCACACCTTCATGGCAGGGAAGCAATCAGCCCCAGCATTTT | CASTPSWQGSNQPQHF
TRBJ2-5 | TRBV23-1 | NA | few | TGCGCCAGCAGTCAATCGCCCTGGAGAGAGACCCAGTACTTC | CASSQSPWRETQYF
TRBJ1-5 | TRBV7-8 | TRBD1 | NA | TGTGCCAGCAGCTTGGACGACAGGGTAGTTCAGCCCCAGCATTTT | CASSLDDRVVQPQHF
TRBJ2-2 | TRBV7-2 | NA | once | TGTGCCAGCAGCCAGCGACAGACCGGGGAGCTGTTTTTT | CASSQRQTGELFF
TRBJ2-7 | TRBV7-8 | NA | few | TGTGCCAGCAGCTTGGCCACGTACGAGCAGTACTTC | CASSLATYEQYF
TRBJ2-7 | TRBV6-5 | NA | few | TGTGCCAGCAGAGGGGCATCCGAGCAGTACTTC | CASRGASEQYF
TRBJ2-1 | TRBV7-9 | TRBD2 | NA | TGTGCCAGCAGTCTACGCGGGAGCAGCAATGAGCAGTTCTTC | CASSLRGSSNEQFF
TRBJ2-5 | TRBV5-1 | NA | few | TGCGCCAGCAGCTTGGCCCCTAGCGTCGTCGAGACCCAGTACTTC | CASSLAPSVVETQYF
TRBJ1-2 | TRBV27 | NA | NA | TGTGCCAGCAGTAATGGAGGGGTTCACTATGGCTACACCTTC | CASSNGGVHYGYTF
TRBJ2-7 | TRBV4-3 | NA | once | TGCGCCAGCAGCCAAGCTATGCAAACGCAGGAGCAGTACTTC | CASSQAMQTQEQYF
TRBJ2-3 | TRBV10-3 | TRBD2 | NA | TGTGCCATCAGTGACCCGGGGGGGGGCACAGATACGCAGTATTTT | CAISDPGGGTDTQYF
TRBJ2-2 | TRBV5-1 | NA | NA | TGCGCCAGCAGCTTGGCTACAGCAGGAGGGGCCGGGGAGCTGTTTTTT | CASSLATAGGAGELFF
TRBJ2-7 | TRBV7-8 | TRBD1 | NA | TGTGCCAGCAGCGCGAGGGACAGGGGTTACGAGCAGTACTTC | CASSARDRGYEQYF
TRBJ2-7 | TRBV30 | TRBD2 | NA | TGTGCCTGGAGTGTGGCGGGGGGGCTCGAGCAGTACTTC | CAWSVAGGLEQYF